The 9 T cell receptor beta chains given below trace back to one sample, sequenced in a study of T cell responses to AZD1222 COVID-19 vaccine. TCRdb keeps only in-frame clones here, not all; method: immunoSEQ multiplex PCR. The sample holds under 150,000 clones, around 90% seen once. The sequencing used peripheral blood, collected 28 days after the second AZD1222 dose. All receptors come from an adult who received the AZD1222 COVID-19 vaccine.

As DNA, the CDR3 is TGTGCCAGCAGTTACTTCGCGGGTAGCGCGAACACCGGGGAGCTGTTTTTT. Translating it yields CASSYFAGSANTGELFF. The chain employs TRBV6-2 or TRBV6-3 and TRBJ2-2; the D gene is possibly TRBD2 (5 bases). The CDR3 sequence is 17 residues long. The germline CDR1 and CDR2 sequences are MNHEY and SVGEGT. Trimming left V 1 base short and J 0 bases short, with 12 bases between.

The rearrangement uses TRBV28 and TRBJ2-5; the match to TRBD1 covers 10 bases. With 9 bases clipped from V and 3 bases from J, the junction kept 10 bases outside the gene matches. Germline V gives CDR1 MDHEN, CDR2 SYDVKM. This CDR3 has 15 residues. CDR3 sequence: CASNRQGAGEETQYF. The CDR3 region has the DNA TGTGCCAGTAACAGACAGGGGGCGGGGGAAGAGACCCAGTACTTC.

This clone was detected a few times. CDR3 nucleotides: TGTGCCAGCACCAAATCCCAAACAGGGGCCGGGGAGCTGTTTTTT. Encoded protein: CASTKSQTGAGELFF. This chain uses TRBV6-5 with TRBJ2-2, with 7 bases identical to TRBD1. The germline CDR1 and CDR2 sequences are MNHEY and SVGAGI. The CDR3 sequence is 15 residues long. Trimming removed 7 bases from V and 6 bases from J; junction bases left unmatched: 11.

The V and J genes are TRBV18 and TRBJ1-5; 10 bases fit TRBD1. Germline V gene sequence: CDR1 KGHSH, CDR2 LQKENI. CDR3 length: 14 residues. V shed 2 bases and J 10 bases; nucleotides not matched to a gene: 5. The CDR3 DNA is TGTGCCAGCTCACCATCTGACAGGGGGCATCCCCAGCATTTT. Protein product: CASSPSDRGHPQHF.

The gene calls are TRBV7-9 and TRBJ1-4; 7 bases fit TRBD1. The CDR3 has 14 amino acids. Looked up from germline, CDR1 is SEHNR and CDR2 is FQNEAQ (reference sequence). The V gene end was trimmed by 5 bases and the J gene end by 4 bases; junction bases not matched to a gene: 4. The CDR3 loop reads CASSLTGNNEKLFF. The DNA of the CDR3 is TGTGCCAGCAGCCTGACAGGGAATAATGAAAAACTGTTTTTT.

This chain uses TRBV6-4 with TRBJ1-1; TRBD1 might be the D (6 bases). Germline V gene data show CDR1 as MRHNA and CDR2 as SNTAGT. This CDR3 comprises 14 residues. Trimming took off 7 bases at V and 4 bases at J, with 16 bases between the two ends. The CDR3 DNA follows: TGTGCCAGCAAGACCGAGGGGGGTGTCACTGAAGCTTTCTTT. Its translation is CASKTEGGVTEAFF.

This clone was recorded once. The chain couples TRBV7-3 to TRBJ2-3; D tentatively fits TRBD1 or TRBD2 (5 bases each). The germline V and J ends were trimmed by 0 bases and 13 bases, with 14 bases remaining between them. CDR3 length: 13 residues. Germline lookup yields CDR1 SGHTA and CDR2 FQGTGA. The CDR3 bases are TGTGCCAGCAGCTTAACCTCGGGACGAGAGAAGTATTTT. Translation gives CASSLTSGREKYF.

V is TRBV7-3 and J is TRBJ2-5, with TRBD2 identical over 11 bases. This CDR3 has 14 residues. Trimming cost V 6 bases and J 9 bases; bases outside gene matches: 9. Germline loops: CDR1 SGHTA, CDR2 FQGTGA. CDR3 bases: TGTGCCAGCAGTCAAGGGACTAGCGGACGGGCCCAGTACTTC. Protein: CASSQGTSGRAQYF.

The J gene is TRBJ2-1, the V gene TRBV7-3, with 7 positions matching TRBD1. Germline CDR1 SGHTA, CDR2 FQGTGA. V shed 5 bases and J 4 bases; nucleotides not matched to a gene: 5. The CDR3 contains 14 residues. The CDR3: CASSPRDSYNEQFF. The CDR3, as DNA: TGTGCCAGCAGCCCCCGGGACAGTTACAATGAGCAGTTCTTC.